The present entry profiles one T cell receptor beta chain with its context. Noted treatment: randomized to nivolumab then ipilimumab (arm A) or the reverse (arm B). DNA-damaging chemotherapy had not been given to any patient beforehand. This sample stems from a study of sequential checkpoint blockade in melanoma. The method was immunoSEQ multiplex PCR; TCRdb's version includes in-frame clones alone and lacks a portion of them. The sample has some 19,000 clones; around 80% are singletons. The CDR3 totals 15 residues. Looked up from germline, CDR1 is SEHNR and CDR2 is FQNEAQ (reference sequence). The V segment lost 5 bases and the J segment 7 bases; nucleotides outside the gene matches: 12.

The gene calls are TRBV7-9 and TRBJ2-7; 9 bases align to TRBD1. The specimen comprised CD8+ T cells sorted from blood (inferred from file names), sampled from a patient given nivolumab and ipilimumab in sequence. The receptor's source is a human donor with melanoma. The CDR3 is CASSVLDRGAQEQYF. As DNA, the CDR3 is TGTGCCAGCAGCGTGTTGGACAGGGGAGCTCAAGAGCAGTACTTC. The variable domain in full, completed from reference TRBV7-9 and TRBJ2-7, reads DTGVSQNPRHKITKRGQNVTFRCDPISEHNRLYWYRQTLGQGPEFLTYFQNEAQLEKSRLLSDRFSAERPKGSFSTLEIQRTEQGDSAMYLCASSVLDRGAQEQYFGPGTRLTVT.